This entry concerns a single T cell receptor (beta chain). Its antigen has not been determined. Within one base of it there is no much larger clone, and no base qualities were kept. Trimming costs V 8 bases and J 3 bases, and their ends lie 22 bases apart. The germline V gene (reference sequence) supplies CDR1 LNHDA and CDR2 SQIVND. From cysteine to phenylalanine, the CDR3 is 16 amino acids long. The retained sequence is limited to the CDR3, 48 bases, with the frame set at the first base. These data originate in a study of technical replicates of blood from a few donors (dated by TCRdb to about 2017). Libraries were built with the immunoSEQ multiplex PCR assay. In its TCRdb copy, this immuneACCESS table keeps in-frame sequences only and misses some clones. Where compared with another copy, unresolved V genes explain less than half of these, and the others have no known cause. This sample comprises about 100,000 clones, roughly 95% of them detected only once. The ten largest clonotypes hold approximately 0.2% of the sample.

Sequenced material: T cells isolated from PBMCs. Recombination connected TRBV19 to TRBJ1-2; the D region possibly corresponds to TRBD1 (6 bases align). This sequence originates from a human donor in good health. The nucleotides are TGTGCCAGTCATAGTATTGTTTTGGACAGCTACTATGGCTACACCTTC. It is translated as CASHSIVLDSYYGYTF.